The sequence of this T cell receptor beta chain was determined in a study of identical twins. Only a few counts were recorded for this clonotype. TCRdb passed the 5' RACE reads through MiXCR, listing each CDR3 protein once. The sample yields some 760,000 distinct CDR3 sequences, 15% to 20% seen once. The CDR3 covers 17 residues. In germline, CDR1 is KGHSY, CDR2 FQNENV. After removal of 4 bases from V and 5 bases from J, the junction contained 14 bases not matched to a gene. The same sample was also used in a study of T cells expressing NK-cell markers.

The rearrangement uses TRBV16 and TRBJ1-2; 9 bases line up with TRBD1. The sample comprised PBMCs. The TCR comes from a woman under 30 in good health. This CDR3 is CASSPHRGRGALYGYTF. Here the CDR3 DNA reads TGTGCCAGCAGCCCTCACAGGGGGCGTGGGGCCCTTTATGGCTACACCTTC.